What follows are 26 T cell receptor beta chains derived from one specimen sequenced in a study of blood T cell repertoires in COVID-19. Sequencing was performed with immunoSEQ multiplex PCR; in TCRdb, only in-frame clones are kept and a portion is missing. The table has 200,000 to 250,000 clones, 88% seen once. Sequenced input: PBMCs or T cells enriched from blood (not recorded which). These receptors all come from a woman aged 25 to 39 who had recovered from COVID-19.

The chain links TRBV12-3 or TRBV12-4 to TRBJ1-1; perhaps TRBD1 as D (6 bases). V dropped 3 bases and J dropped 12 bases, with 17 bases sitting between them. There are 13 residues in the CDR3. CDR3 in amino acids: CASSFGGRDKPFF. CDR3 in DNA: TGTGCCAGCAGTTTCGGGGGGCGCGACAAACCTTTCTTT.

V usage is TRBV6-5 and J usage is TRBJ2-3, with 7 positions matching TRBD2. CDR3 length: 13 amino acids. The germline CDR1 and CDR2 sequences are MNHEY and SVGAGI. V shed 7 bases, J shed 1 base, and the junction held 2 bases outside the gene matches. This chain's CDR3 is CASTLAGTDTQYF. CDR3 coding DNA: TGTGCCAGCACCCTAGCGGGCACAGATACGCAGTATTTT.

The genes are TRBV4-1 and TRBJ1-1; TRBD1 might be the D (6 bases). The CDR3 is 14 amino acids. Trimming pared 3 bases from V and 6 bases from J, leaving 14 bases between. Germline V gene lookup returns CDR1 MGHRA and CDR2 YSYEKL. CDR3 coding DNA: TGCGCCAGCAGCCAGGGTGGGGGCCTCCCTGAAGCTTTCTTT. This translates into CASSQGGGLPEAFF.

The V gene is TRBV9, the J gene TRBJ1-5; D is perhaps TRBD1 (5 bases). V lost 0 bases and J lost 5, with 9 bases in between. Germline V gives CDR1 SGDLS, CDR2 YYNGEE. This CDR3 is 14 amino acids long. Here the CDR3 reads CASSVDGGDQPQHF. CDR3 DNA: TGTGCCAGCAGCGTAGATGGGGGGGATCAGCCCCAGCATTTT.

This rearrangement joins TRBV5-8 to TRBJ2-3, with D uncertain. This CDR3 is 13 amino acids long. The germline V gene encodes CDR1 SGHTS and CDR2 YDEGEE. V lost 1 base and J lost 1, with 4 bases in between. In nucleotides, the CDR3 is TGTGCCAGCAGCTTGCGTGGCACAGATACGCAGTATTTT. Protein product: CASSLRGTDTQYF.

This sequence joins TRBV5-4 and TRBJ2-5; D remains unclear. Germline V lookup: CDR1 SGHNT, CDR2 YYREEE (reference sequence). The CDR3 is made up of 11 amino acids. The V end lost 4 bases, the J end lost 5 bases, and 6 bases lay between the germline ends. CDR3 bases: TGTGCCAGCAGCAGAGAGGAGACCCAGTACTTC. This sequence encodes CASSREETQYF.

V gene TRBV19 combines with J gene TRBJ2-2; TRBD2 aligns across 8 bases. CDR1 is LNHDA and CDR2 is SQIVND in the germline V gene (reference sequence). The CDR3 spans 12 residues. After removal of 7 bases from V and 7 bases from J, the junction contained 2 bases not matched to a gene. CDR3 DNA sequence: TGTGCCAGTAAGAGCGGGGGCGGGGAGCTGTTTTTT. Protein sequence: CASKSGGGELFF.

The rearrangement uses TRBV11-2 and TRBJ1-2, with D perhaps matching TRBD1 (6 bases). CDR3 size: 14 residues. CDR1 and CDR2 from the germline V gene are SGHAT and FQNNGV. V lost 2 bases, J lost 4 bases, and 11 bases lay in between. The CDR3: CASSLSLDSYGYTF. In DNA, the CDR3 is TGTGCCAGCAGCTTAAGCCTGGACAGCTATGGCTACACCTTC.

The rearrangement links TRBV5-1 to TRBJ2-3, with D maybe TRBD2 (7 bases). V was cut by 1 base and J by 9 bases, with 18 bases left in between. The CDR3 loop spans 15 amino acids. Per germline, CDR1 SGHRS and CDR2 YFSETQ. The CDR3 DNA reads TGCGCCAGCAGCTTGACACGGGGGGCCCCGGAGACGCAGTATTTT. Protein sequence: CASSLTRGAPETQYF.

This clone was seen a handful of times. CDR3 bases: TGCGCCAGCAGCCTTCGGACAGGAGGCAATTCACCCCTCCACTTT. Its translation is CASSLRTGGNSPLHF. The genes are TRBV5-1 and TRBJ1-6; 7 positions match TRBD1. Germline trimming cut 4 bases from V and 7 bases from J; bases unmatched to any gene: 8. There are 15 residues in the CDR3. CDR1 and CDR2 from the germline V gene are SGHRS and YFSETQ.

This chain connects TRBV11-2 to TRBJ2-2, with TRBD1 matching over 7 bases. The CDR3 loop spans 15 amino acids. Trimming took 10 bases from V and 1 from J; bases not matched to a gene: 9. Germline loops: CDR1 SGHAT, CDR2 FQNNGV. CDR3 coding DNA: TGTGCCACTTTTGGTCGGGACAGGAACACCGGGGAGCTGTTTTTT. This translates into CATFGRDRNTGELFF.

The chain is built from TRBV7-3 and TRBJ1-1, with D possibly matching TRBD1 (6 bases). The CDR3 has 15 amino acids. V dropped 2 bases and J dropped 4 bases, with 14 bases sitting between them. Germline loops: CDR1 SGHTA, CDR2 FQGTGA. The CDR3 is CASSLLGGQFTEAFF. The CDR3 DNA sequence: TGTGCCAGCAGCTTATTAGGAGGACAGTTCACTGAAGCTTTCTTT.

V and J are TRBV7-3 and TRBJ2-3, with D maybe TRBD1 (5 bases). Germline V lookup: CDR1 SGHTA, CDR2 FQGTGA. The V end was cut by 1 base, the J end by 2 bases, with 13 bases between. The CDR3 runs to 16 residues. CDR3 protein: CASSLNAGRSTDTQYF. Written as DNA, the CDR3 is TGTGCCAGCAGCTTAAATGCAGGGCGTTCCACAGATACGCAGTATTTT. Full variable domain (remainder filled in from reference TRBV7-3 and TRBJ2-3): GAGVSQTPSNKVTEKGKYVELRCDPISGHTALYWYRQSLGQGPEFLIYFQGTGAADDSGLPNDRFFAVRPEGSVSTLKIQRTERGDSAVYLCASSLNAGRSTDTQYFGPGTRLTVL.

This clone was seen only a few times. This sequence joins TRBV19 and TRBJ1-5, with D possibly being TRBD1 (5 bases). The CDR3 covers 15 residues. Trimming pared 5 bases from V and 5 bases from J, leaving 16 bases between. CDR1 and CDR2 (germline): LNHDA, SQIVND (reference sequence). The CDR3 region is CASSPTPDTHQPQHF. In DNA, the CDR3 is TGTGCCAGTAGTCCAACTCCGGACACTCATCAGCCCCAGCATTTT.

The chain carries TRBV5-1 and TRBJ2-3, with 8 bases that match TRBD2. J gave up 2 bases and V 3 bases, and 5 bases lay outside the gene matches. The CDR3 spans 15 residues. Germline loops: CDR1 SGHRS, CDR2 YFSETQ. CDR3 protein: CASSSLAGATDTQYF. The CDR3 nucleotides read TGCGCCAGCAGCTCCCTAGCGGGTGCCACAGATACGCAGTATTTT.

This clone was counted once. The gene calls are TRBV5-3 and TRBJ2-7, with D unclear. TRBV5-3 is given ORF status, its function remaining uncertain. The CDR3 sequence is 14 residues long. Trimming stripped 5 bases from V and 4 bases from J, with 16 bases between. CDR3 sequence (DNA): TGTGCCAGAAGTTTGCGGAGTAACCGGTACGAGCAGTACTTC. Residues: CARSLRSNRYEQYF.

The CDR3 region has the DNA TGTGCCAGCAGCCAGCGTGAGCGAAACACTGAAGCTTTCTTT. It translates to CASSQRERNTEAFF. The J gene is TRBJ1-1, the V gene TRBV3-1 (or the pseudogene TRBV3-2); D not certain. The CDR3 loop spans 14 amino acids. The germline V gene encodes CDR1 LGHDT and CDR2 YNNKEL (reference sequence). V was trimmed by 3 bases and J by 2 bases, leaving 10 bases between them.

The V call is TRBV29-1, the J call TRBJ1-2; the match to TRBD1 covers 7 bases. The germline gives CDR1 SQVTM, CDR2 ANQGSEA. V was pared by 7 bases and J by 2 bases, with 10 bases of the junction left unmatched. The CDR3 consists of 14 residues. CDR3 protein: CSADPGQKNYGYTF. CDR3 nucleotides: TGCAGCGCCGATCCGGGACAGAAGAACTATGGCTACACCTTC.

This chain connects TRBV9 to TRBJ2-2, with 10 bases matching TRBD1. V lost 4 bases and J lost 4; bases outside the gene matches: 7. Germline-derived CDR1 and CDR2 are SGDLS and YYNGEE. CDR3 length: 16 residues. The DNA of the CDR3 is TGTGCCAGCAGCCCTCGGACAGGGGGGGCCACCGGGGAGCTGTTTTTT. This sequence encodes CASSPRTGGATGELFF.

V usage is TRBV7-2 and J usage is TRBJ1-2; D ambiguous. Germline CDR1 SGHTA, CDR2 FQGNSA. V was cut by 1 base and J by 4 bases, with 10 bases left in between. The length of the CDR3 is 14 residues. The CDR3 DNA is TGTGCCAGCAGCTTAGGTCGGGGAGGCTATGGCTACACCTTC. It translates to CASSLGRGGYGYTF.

This rearrangement joins TRBV27 to TRBJ1-2; 10 bases map to TRBD1. This CDR3 contains 15 residues. The germline V gene has CDR1 MNHEY and CDR2 SMNVEV (reference sequence). V was clipped by 2 bases and J by 10 bases; unmatched bases: 10. The DNA for the CDR3 is TGTGCCAGCAGTTTAACGGGACAGGGGTTGCTTTTCTACACCTTC. This sequence encodes CASSLTGQGLLFYTF.

In its sample, this clone was seen once. This chain connects TRBV19 to TRBJ1-1; maybe TRBD1 (6 bases). The CDR3 consists of 13 residues. Germline V CDR1 and CDR2: LNHDA, SQIVND (reference sequence). The ends were cut back, 9 bases at V and 4 bases at J, with 15 bases in the middle. In DNA, the CDR3 is TGTGCCAGCTCACAACAGGGTCGCACTGAAGCTTTCTTT. It encodes CASSQQGRTEAFF.

The chain links TRBV7-2 to TRBJ1-2; TRBD1 aligns across 11 bases. V gave up 5 bases and J gave up 3 bases; unmatched junction bases: 5. Germline loops: CDR1 SGHTA, CDR2 FQGNSA. This CDR3 region has 15 residues. The CDR3: CASSLGQGAYYGYTF. CDR3 bases: TGTGCCAGCAGCCTCGGACAGGGGGCATACTATGGCTACACCTTC.

This chain uses TRBV5-5 with TRBJ1-2; tentatively, D is TRBD1 (5 bases). V was clipped by 1 base and J by 1 base, with 17 bases between them. Germline lookup yields CDR1 SGHKS and CDR2 YYEKEE (reference sequence). The CDR3 is made up of 17 amino acids. This CDR3 reads CASSLLDSPPFNYGYTF. As DNA, the CDR3 is TGTGCCAGCAGCTTGCTCGACAGCCCCCCATTTAACTATGGCTACACCTTC.

The chain couples TRBV6-5 to TRBJ2-1; 12 bases fit TRBD2. With 4 bases clipped from V and 2 bases from J, the junction kept 3 bases outside the gene matches. The CDR3 runs to 16 residues. CDR1 is MNHEY, CDR2 SVGAGI, per germline. The CDR3 loop is CASSSSSGGAYNEQFF. The CDR3 DNA is TGTGCCAGCAGTTCCTCTAGCGGGGGGGCCTACAATGAGCAGTTCTTC.

The chain combines TRBV9 with TRBJ2-7; 9 bases are shared with TRBD1. Germline assignment: CDR1 SGDLS and CDR2 YYNGEE. The CDR3 covers 14 residues. The V and J ends lost 4 bases and 6 bases, in that order; junction bases with no gene match: 8. DNA for the CDR3: TGTGCCAGCAGCCCCCGGGACAGGGTGGCCGAGCAGTACTTC. Translation gives CASSPRDRVAEQYF.